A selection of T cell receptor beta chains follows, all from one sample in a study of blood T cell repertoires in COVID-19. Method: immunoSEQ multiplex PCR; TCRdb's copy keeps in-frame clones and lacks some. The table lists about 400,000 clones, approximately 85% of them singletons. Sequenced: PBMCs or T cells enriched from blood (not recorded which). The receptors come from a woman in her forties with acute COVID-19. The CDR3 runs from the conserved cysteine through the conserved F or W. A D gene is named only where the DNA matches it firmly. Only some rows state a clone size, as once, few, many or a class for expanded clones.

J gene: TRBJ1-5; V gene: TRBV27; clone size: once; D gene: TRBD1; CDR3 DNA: TGTGCCAGCAGTCTCGTGACAGGGGGCGATCAGCCCCAGCATTTT; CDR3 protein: CASSLVTGGDQPQHF
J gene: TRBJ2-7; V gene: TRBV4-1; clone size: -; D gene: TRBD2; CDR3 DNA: TGCGCCAGCAGCCCCCCGGGCGGGGGCTACGAGCAGTACTTC; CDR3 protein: CASSPPGGGYEQYF
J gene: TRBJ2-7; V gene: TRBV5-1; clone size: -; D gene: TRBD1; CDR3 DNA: TGCGCCAGCAGTTGGGACAGCAACTACGAGCAGTACTTC; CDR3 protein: CASSWDSNYEQYF
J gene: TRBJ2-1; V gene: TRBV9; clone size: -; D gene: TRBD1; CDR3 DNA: TGTGCCAGCAGCGCCTACAATACGGGACAGTCCTACAATGAGCAGTTCTTC; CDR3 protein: CASSAYNTGQSYNEQFF
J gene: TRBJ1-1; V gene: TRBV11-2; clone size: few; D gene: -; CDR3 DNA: TGTGCCAGCAGCTTGTCGCGAACTGAAGCTTTCTTT; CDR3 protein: CASSLSRTEAFF
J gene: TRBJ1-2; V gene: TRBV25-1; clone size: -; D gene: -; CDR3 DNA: TGTGCCAGCAGTGACCTTACGAGGCCTACCTATGGCTACACCTTC; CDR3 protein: CASSDLTRPTYGYTF
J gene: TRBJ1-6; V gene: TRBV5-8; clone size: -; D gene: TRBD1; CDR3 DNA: TGTGCCAGCAGCATAGGGACAGGAAATTCACCCCTCCACTTT; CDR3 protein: CASSIGTGNSPLHF
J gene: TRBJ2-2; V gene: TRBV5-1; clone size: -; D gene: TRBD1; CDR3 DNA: TGCGCCAGCAGCTCGACAGGGAACGGGGAGCTGTTTTTT; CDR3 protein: CASSSTGNGELFF
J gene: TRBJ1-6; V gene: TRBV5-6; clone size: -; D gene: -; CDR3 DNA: TGTGCCAGCAGCTCCCTACAGAACTATAATTCACCCCTCCACTTT; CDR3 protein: CASSSLQNYNSPLHF
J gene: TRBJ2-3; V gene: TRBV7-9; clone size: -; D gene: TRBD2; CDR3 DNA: TGTGCCAGCAGCCCTACTAGCGGGGATACGCAGTATTTT; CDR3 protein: CASSPTSGDTQYF
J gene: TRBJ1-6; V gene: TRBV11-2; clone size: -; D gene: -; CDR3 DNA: TGTGCCAGCAGCTTTCAGGGCTACTCATCACCCCTCCACTTT; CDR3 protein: CASSFQGYSSPLHF
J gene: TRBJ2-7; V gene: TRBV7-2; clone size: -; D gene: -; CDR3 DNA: TGTGCCAGCAGCTCCCGAGGGGGCTACGAGCAGTACTTC; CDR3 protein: CASSSRGGYEQYF
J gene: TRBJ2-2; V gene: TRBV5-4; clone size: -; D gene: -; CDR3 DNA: TGTGCCAGCAGCTTCATGCGGCAGAACACCGGGGAGCTGTTTTTT; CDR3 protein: CASSFMRQNTGELFF
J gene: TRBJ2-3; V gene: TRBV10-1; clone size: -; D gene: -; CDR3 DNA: TGCGCCAGCAGTGAGTCTATGGATACGCAGTATTTT; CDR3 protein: CASSESMDTQYF
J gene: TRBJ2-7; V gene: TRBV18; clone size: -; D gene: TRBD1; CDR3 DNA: TGTGCCAGCTCACCGGACAGGGACTACGAGCAGTACTTC; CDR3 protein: CASSPDRDYEQYF
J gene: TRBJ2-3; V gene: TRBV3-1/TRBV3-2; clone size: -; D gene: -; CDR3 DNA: TGTGCCAGCAGCCGCGGGGATACCTCAGATACGCAGTATTTT; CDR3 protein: CASSRGDTSDTQYF
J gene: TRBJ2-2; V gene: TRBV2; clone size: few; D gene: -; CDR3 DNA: TGTGCCAGCAGTGACGACAGACCCACCGGGGAGCTGTTTTTT; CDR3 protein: CASSDDRPTGELFF
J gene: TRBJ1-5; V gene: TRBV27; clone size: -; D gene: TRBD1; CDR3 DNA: TGTGCCAGCAGTTTCCACAGGGGTAGCAATCAGCCCCAGCATTTT; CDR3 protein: CASSFHRGSNQPQHF
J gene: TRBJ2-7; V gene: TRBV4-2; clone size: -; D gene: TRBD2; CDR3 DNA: TGTGCCAGCAGCCAAGATCGGCTAGCGGGGAGCTACGAGCAGTACTTC; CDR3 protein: CASSQDRLAGSYEQYF
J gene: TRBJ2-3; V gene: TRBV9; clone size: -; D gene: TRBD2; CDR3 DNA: TGTGCCAGCAGCGTGTACAGCGGGGGTAACACAGATACGCAGTATTTT; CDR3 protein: CASSVYSGGNTDTQYF
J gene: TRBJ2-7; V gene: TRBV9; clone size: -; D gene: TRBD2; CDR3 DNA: TGTGCCAGCAGCCTCAGCGGGGCCTCCTACGAGCAGTACTTC; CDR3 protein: CASSLSGASYEQYF
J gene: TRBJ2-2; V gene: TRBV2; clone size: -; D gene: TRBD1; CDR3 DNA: TGTGCCAGCAGAGAGCAGGGGGCAGGCGGGGAGCTGTTTTTT; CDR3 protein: CASREQGAGGELFF
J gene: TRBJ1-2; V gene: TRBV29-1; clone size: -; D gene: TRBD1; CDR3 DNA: TGCAGCGTTGGACCCCAGGGGGCGATAGATGGCTACACCTTC; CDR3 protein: CSVGPQGAIDGYTF
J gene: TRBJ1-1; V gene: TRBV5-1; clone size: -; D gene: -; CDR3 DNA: TGCGCCAGCAGCTCGTTGGGGGCTTGGACTGAAGCTTTCTTT; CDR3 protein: CASSSLGAWTEAFF
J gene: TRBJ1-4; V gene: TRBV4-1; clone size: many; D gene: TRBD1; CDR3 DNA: TGCGCCAGCAGCCCCGGGGGACAGGGGATAAATGAAAAACTGTTTTTT; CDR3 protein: CASSPGGQGINEKLFF
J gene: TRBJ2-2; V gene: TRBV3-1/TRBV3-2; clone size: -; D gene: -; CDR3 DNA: TGTGCCAGCAGCCAAGATCTGGGCAGAACCGGGGAGCTGTTTTTT; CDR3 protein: CASSQDLGRTGELFF
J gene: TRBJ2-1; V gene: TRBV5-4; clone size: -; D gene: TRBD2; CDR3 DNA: TGTGCCAGCAGCTTGGAAAGCGGGGGCAACAATGAGCAGTTCTTC; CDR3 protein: CASSLESGGNNEQFF
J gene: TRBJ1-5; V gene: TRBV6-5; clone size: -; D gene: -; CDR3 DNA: TGTGCCAGCAGTTTCGCCAGGGGTGGATCCCAGCATTTT; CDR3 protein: CASSFARGGSQHF
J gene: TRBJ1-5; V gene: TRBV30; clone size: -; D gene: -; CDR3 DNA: TGTGCCTGGAGTGAAATTAGTAGCAATCAGCCCCAGCATTTT; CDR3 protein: CAWSEISSNQPQHF
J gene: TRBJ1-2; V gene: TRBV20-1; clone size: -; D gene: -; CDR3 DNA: TGCAGTGCTAGAGTCGGCTATGGCTACACCTTC; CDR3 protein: CSARVGYGYTF
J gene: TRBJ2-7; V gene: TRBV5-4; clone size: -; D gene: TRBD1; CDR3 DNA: TGTGCCAGCAGCTTAGGACAGGGCGGCTCCTACGAGCAGTACTTC; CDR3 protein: CASSLGQGGSYEQYF
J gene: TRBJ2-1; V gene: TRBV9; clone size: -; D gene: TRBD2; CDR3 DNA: TGTGCCAGCAGCGCAGTAGCGGGGGGAACCTACAATGAGCAGTTCTTC; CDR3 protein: CASSAVAGGTYNEQFF
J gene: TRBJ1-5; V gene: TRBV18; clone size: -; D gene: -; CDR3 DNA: TGTGCCAGCTCACGTGAGGGAAATCAGCCCCAGCATTTT; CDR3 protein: CASSREGNQPQHF
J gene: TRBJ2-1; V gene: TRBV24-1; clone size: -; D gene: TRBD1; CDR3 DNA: TGTGCCACCAGTGACCCACGACCGACAGGGGACTCCTACAATGAGCAGTTCTTC; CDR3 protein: CATSDPRPTGDSYNEQFF
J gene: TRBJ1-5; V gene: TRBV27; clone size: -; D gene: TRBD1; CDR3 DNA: TGTGCCAGCAGTGGGGACAGGTCCGGCAATCAGCCCCAGCATTTT; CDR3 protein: CASSGDRSGNQPQHF
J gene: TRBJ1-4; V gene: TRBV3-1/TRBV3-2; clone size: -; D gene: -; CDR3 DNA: TGTGCCAGCAGCCAAGGGGCAACAGGAGAACTGTTTTTT; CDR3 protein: CASSQGATGELFF
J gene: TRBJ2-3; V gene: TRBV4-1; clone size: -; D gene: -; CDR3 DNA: TGCGCCAGCAGCCTTTCGGGGGCAGATACGCAGTATTTT; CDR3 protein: CASSLSGADTQYF
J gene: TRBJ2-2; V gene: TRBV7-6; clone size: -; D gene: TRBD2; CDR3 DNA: TGTGCCAGCAGCGGTCTTGGGGGAGGGTCGAACACCGGGGAGCTGTTTTTT; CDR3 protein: CASSGLGGGSNTGELFF
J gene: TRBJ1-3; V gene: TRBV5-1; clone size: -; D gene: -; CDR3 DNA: TGCGCCAGCAGCCGAGGAACGACGGGCTCTGGAAACACCATATATTTT; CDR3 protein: CASSRGTTGSGNTIYF
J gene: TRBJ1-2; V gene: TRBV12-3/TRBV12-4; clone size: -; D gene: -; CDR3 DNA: TGTGCCAGCAGTGGGTACAGGAACTATGGCTACACCTTC; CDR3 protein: CASSGYRNYGYTF
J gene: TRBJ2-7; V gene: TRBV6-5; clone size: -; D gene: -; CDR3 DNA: TGTGCCAGCAGTATCACTTCCTACGAGCAGTACTTC; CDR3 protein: CASSITSYEQYF
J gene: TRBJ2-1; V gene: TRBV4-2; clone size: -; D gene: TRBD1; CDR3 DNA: TGTGCCAGCAGCCAAGCCTCGGGACAGCTTACCAATGAGCAGTTCTTC; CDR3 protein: CASSQASGQLTNEQFF